These T cell receptor beta chains were read from a single sample in a study of cytomegalovirus exposure and HLA in healthy donors. The method was immunoSEQ multiplex PCR; TCRdb's version includes in-frame clones alone and lacks a portion of them. The data hold more than 150,000 clones, with about 81% observed a single time. Sequencing input: PBMCs. Receptors originate from a woman aged 25 to 39 in good health and CMV-seronegative. CDR3s include the opening cysteine and the closing phenylalanine or tryptophan. The D gene is left open where the match is weak. The size field is filled for only some rows; it gives once, few, many or a size class.

V gene: TRBV28; D gene: TRBD1; J gene: TRBJ1-4; clone size: -; CDR3 DNA: TGTGCCAGCAGTTTTTACGGGACAGGTAATGAAAAACTGTTTTTT; CDR3 protein: CASSFYGTGNEKLFF
V gene: TRBV7-2; D gene: TRBD1; J gene: TRBJ1-1; clone size: -; CDR3 DNA: TGTGCCAGCAGCATAGGAGACAGGGTGAACACTGAAGCTTTCTTT; CDR3 protein: CASSIGDRVNTEAFF
V gene: TRBV2; D gene: -; J gene: TRBJ2-7; clone size: -; CDR3 DNA: TGTGCCAGCAGCACCGCACGAGAGCCCCTCATCACTAAGTGGGCCTACGAGCAGTACTTC; CDR3 protein: CASSTAREPLITKWAYEQYF
V gene: TRBV5-4; D gene: TRBD2; J gene: TRBJ2-2; clone size: few; CDR3 DNA: TGTGCCAGCAGCTTTGTTTCGGGAGGCGGGGAGCTGTTTTTT; CDR3 protein: CASSFVSGGGELFF
V gene: TRBV4-3; D gene: TRBD2; J gene: TRBJ2-7; clone size: -; CDR3 DNA: TGCGCCAGCAGCCGGGGGGTGGGTAGCGGGACCTACGAGCAGTACTTC; CDR3 protein: CASSRGVGSGTYEQYF
V gene: TRBV27; D gene: TRBD2; J gene: TRBJ2-3; clone size: -; CDR3 DNA: TGTGCCAGCAGTTTATTTTCGCGGGAGGGCACAGATACGCAGTATTTT; CDR3 protein: CASSLFSREGTDTQYF
V gene: TRBV7-6; D gene: -; J gene: TRBJ1-5; clone size: once; CDR3 DNA: TGTGCCAGCAGCTTATCTCTCTTGGCAGGCCGCAATCAGCCCCAGCATTTT; CDR3 protein: CASSLSLLAGRNQPQHF
V gene: TRBV10-2; D gene: -; J gene: TRBJ1-6; clone size: -; CDR3 DNA: TGCGCCAGCAGTGAGGGGGCGAATTCACCCCTCCACTTT; CDR3 protein: CASSEGANSPLHF
V gene: TRBV5-6; D gene: TRBD2; J gene: TRBJ2-3; clone size: -; CDR3 DNA: TGTGCCAGCAGCTTGTTAGCGGGGGAGGAGGCATATACGCAGTATTTT; CDR3 protein: CASSLLAGEEAYTQYF
V gene: TRBV5-1; D gene: -; J gene: TRBJ2-5; clone size: -; CDR3 DNA: TGCGCCAGCAGCTTGGCAGGGGGGGAGACCCAGTACTTC; CDR3 protein: CASSLAGGETQYF
V gene: TRBV7-2; D gene: TRBD1; J gene: TRBJ1-2; clone size: -; CDR3 DNA: TGTGCCAGCAGCCCCCAGGGGGGTGATGGCTACACCTTC; CDR3 protein: CASSPQGGDGYTF
V gene: TRBV6-5; D gene: -; J gene: TRBJ1-3; clone size: -; CDR3 DNA: TGTGCCAGCACGGACAGTGGGTCTGGAAACACCATATATTTT; CDR3 protein: CASTDSGSGNTIYF
V gene: TRBV7-2; D gene: -; J gene: TRBJ2-3; clone size: -; CDR3 DNA: TGTGCCAGCAGCTCCCGACGCGGGAGCACAGATACGCAGTATTTT; CDR3 protein: CASSSRRGSTDTQYF
V gene: TRBV4-3; D gene: -; J gene: TRBJ1-1; clone size: -; CDR3 DNA: TGCGCCAGCAGCCAAGATGGGGCGTTCGGGGGTAGCGGGAACACTGAAGCTTTCTTT; CDR3 protein: CASSQDGAFGGSGNTEAFF
V gene: TRBV7-6; D gene: TRBD2; J gene: TRBJ2-1; clone size: -; CDR3 DNA: TGTGCCAGCAGCCCTAGCGGGGGGGCCAGTGAGCAGTTCTTC; CDR3 protein: CASSPSGGASEQFF
V gene: TRBV27; D gene: TRBD1; J gene: TRBJ2-7; clone size: -; CDR3 DNA: TGTGCCAGCGGGATTGACCGGGACAGGTATGACGAGCAGTACTTC; CDR3 protein: CASGIDRDRYDEQYF
V gene: TRBV4-1; D gene: -; J gene: TRBJ1-6; clone size: -; CDR3 DNA: TGCGCCAGCAGCCAAGATCCACCCCAGAGGTTTAATTCACCCCTCCACTTT; CDR3 protein: CASSQDPPQRFNSPLHF
V gene: TRBV6-6; D gene: -; J gene: TRBJ1-1; clone size: -; CDR3 DNA: TGTGCCAGCAGTTACGGGGGGGACGGCACTGAAGCTTTCTTT; CDR3 protein: CASSYGGDGTEAFF
V gene: TRBV7-9; D gene: TRBD1; J gene: TRBJ1-5; clone size: -; CDR3 DNA: TGTGCCAGCAGCGTGACAGGGGATCAGCCCCAGCATTTT; CDR3 protein: CASSVTGDQPQHF
V gene: TRBV5-4; D gene: TRBD2; J gene: TRBJ2-7; clone size: -; CDR3 DNA: TGTGCCAGCAGCCCAGGGACTAGCGGGACCTACGAGCAGTACTTC; CDR3 protein: CASSPGTSGTYEQYF
V gene: TRBV2; D gene: -; J gene: TRBJ2-7; clone size: -; CDR3 DNA: TGTGCCAGCAGTGAACAGGGGTTGGGCGAGCAGTACTTC; CDR3 protein: CASSEQGLGEQYF
V gene: TRBV7-9; D gene: TRBD2; J gene: TRBJ2-2; clone size: -; CDR3 DNA: TGTGCCAGCAACGAGGGACTAGCGGGAATGGTCGGGGAGCTGTTTTTT; CDR3 protein: CASNEGLAGMVGELFF
V gene: TRBV4-3; D gene: -; J gene: TRBJ2-7; clone size: -; CDR3 DNA: TGCGCCAGCAGCCAAGAAGGGGGAGGGGGTACCCCCTACGAGCAGTACTTC; CDR3 protein: CASSQEGGGGTPYEQYF
V gene: TRBV4-3; D gene: TRBD1; J gene: TRBJ2-3; clone size: -; CDR3 DNA: TGCGCCAGCAGCCTAAGACAGGGAACCCCTAGCACAGATACGCAGTATTTT; CDR3 protein: CASSLRQGTPSTDTQYF
V gene: TRBV6-6; D gene: -; J gene: TRBJ2-3; clone size: -; CDR3 DNA: TGTGCCAGCAGTTTCGGCGGTGATACGCAGTATTTT; CDR3 protein: CASSFGGDTQYF
V gene: TRBV5-1; D gene: TRBD1; J gene: TRBJ2-2; clone size: -; CDR3 DNA: TGCGCCAGCAGCTTAGAACAGACAGGGCTCGGGGAGCTGTTTTTT; CDR3 protein: CASSLEQTGLGELFF
V gene: TRBV28; D gene: -; J gene: TRBJ1-1; clone size: -; CDR3 DNA: TGTGCCAGCAGCCGAACTAGGGGGGAAGCTTTCTTT; CDR3 protein: CASSRTRGEAFF
V gene: TRBV6-4; D gene: TRBD1; J gene: TRBJ1-1; clone size: -; CDR3 DNA: TGTGCCAGCAGTGACTTGATCGAGAGTATAGGACAGGGGGCATCGTCTGAGGGGAACACTGAAGCTTTCTTT; CDR3 protein: CASSDLIESIGQGASSEGNTEAFF
V gene: TRBV6-1; D gene: -; J gene: TRBJ2-7; clone size: -; CDR3 DNA: TGTGCCAGCAGTGACCTTCCTACAGGGAACTACGAGCAGTACTTC; CDR3 protein: CASSDLPTGNYEQYF
V gene: TRBV2; D gene: -; J gene: TRBJ2-1; clone size: -; CDR3 DNA: TGTGCCAGCAGTGTTCAGTCCCCGGGAGAGCAGTTCTTC; CDR3 protein: CASSVQSPGEQFF
V gene: TRBV7-9; D gene: -; J gene: TRBJ2-3; clone size: once; CDR3 DNA: TGTTCCAGCAGCTTAGGGAGTATCGGAATCACAGATACGCAGTATTTT; CDR3 protein: CSSSLGSIGITDTQYF
V gene: TRBV5-1; D gene: TRBD1; J gene: TRBJ1-2; clone size: -; CDR3 DNA: TGCGCCAGCCGCACCGGACAGGGGACCGGCCGCTACACCTTC; CDR3 protein: CASRTGQGTGRYTF
V gene: TRBV6-5; D gene: -; J gene: TRBJ1-1; clone size: -; CDR3 DNA: TGTGCCAGCAGTTACGACACGAGCATGAACACTGAAGCTTTCTTT; CDR3 protein: CASSYDTSMNTEAFF
V gene: TRBV6-5; D gene: TRBD1; J gene: TRBJ1-4; clone size: -; CDR3 DNA: TGTGCCAGCAGTTACTCGGGACAGGGTAATGAAAAACTGTTTTTT; CDR3 protein: CASSYSGQGNEKLFF
V gene: TRBV9; D gene: -; J gene: TRBJ2-5; clone size: -; CDR3 DNA: TGTGCCAGCAGCGTAGTTGGGGCGGACCAAGAGACCCAGTACTTC; CDR3 protein: CASSVVGADQETQYF
V gene: TRBV10-2; D gene: TRBD1; J gene: TRBJ2-5; clone size: -; CDR3 DNA: TGCGCCAGCCAGACAGGGGGGGAGACCCAGTACTTC; CDR3 protein: CASQTGGETQYF
V gene: TRBV7-9; D gene: -; J gene: TRBJ1-4; clone size: -; CDR3 DNA: TGTTCCAGCAGCTTATACACACCAACTAATGAAAAACTGTTTTTT; CDR3 protein: CSSSLYTPTNEKLFF
V gene: TRBV11-2; D gene: TRBD1; J gene: TRBJ1-2; clone size: -; CDR3 DNA: TGTGCCAGCAGCTTAGTAGTGGGTGCGGGACAGACCCATAGGGATGGCTACACCTTC; CDR3 protein: CASSLVVGAGQTHRDGYTF
V gene: TRBV4-2; D gene: -; J gene: TRBJ1-6; clone size: -; CDR3 DNA: TGTGCCAGCAGCCAAGATAGTGGCGGGTCTGCTTCACCCCTCCACTTT; CDR3 protein: CASSQDSGGSASPLHF
V gene: TRBV7-8; D gene: TRBD2; J gene: TRBJ2-5; clone size: -; CDR3 DNA: TGTGCCAGCAGCTTAGCGATCCTAGCGGAGTATGAAGAGACCCAGTACTTC; CDR3 protein: CASSLAILAEYEETQYF
V gene: TRBV30; D gene: -; J gene: TRBJ1-5; clone size: -; CDR3 DNA: TGTGCCTGGAGTGTACAGGGCGGCCAGCCCCAGCATTTT; CDR3 protein: CAWSVQGGQPQHF
V gene: TRBV27; D gene: TRBD1; J gene: TRBJ1-1; clone size: once; CDR3 DNA: TGTGCCAGCAGGTTCGGACAGGGGGGTGAAGCTTTCTTT; CDR3 protein: CASRFGQGGEAFF